Presented here are 18 T cell receptor beta chains from one specimen sequenced in a study of memory CD4+ T cells and cytomegalovirus serostatus. The sort gate was single viable CD3+CD4+CD8-CD45RO+ cells for memory CD4+ T cells. The protocol was immunoSEQ multiplex PCR, while the TCRdb copy is restricted to in-frame clones and leaves out a portion. The profile covers 40,000 to 50,000 clones, with over 60% appearing a single time and about 1.9% taken by the ten largest. Sequenced sample: memory CD4+ T cells from blood. These receptors came from an adult in good health and CMV-seronegative.

This clone is medium-sized. This chain links TRBV7-9 with TRBJ1-5; D ambiguous. Deletions cut 0 bases from V and 9 bases from J, with 6 bases between. The CDR3 spans 12 residues. CDR1 and CDR2 from the germline V gene are SEHNR and FQNEAQ (reference sequence). The CDR3 spells CASSLALGPQHF. CDR3 DNA sequence: TGTGCCAGCAGCTTAGCGTTGGGGCCCCAGCATTTT.

This chain links TRBV7-9 with TRBJ1-2; tentative D call: TRBD1 (5 bases). The CDR3 length is 16 residues. The germline CDR1 and CDR2 sequences are SEHNR and FQNEAQ (reference sequence). Trimming took off 2 bases at V and 5 bases at J, with 18 bases between the two ends. The CDR3 region is CASSLRGPRGPYGYTF. The CDR3 DNA sequence: TGTGCCAGCAGCTTAAGGGGACCCCGTGGTCCTTATGGCTACACCTTC.

This chain links TRBV11-1 with TRBJ2-5; no clear D. The V gene's germline CDR1 is SGHAT and CDR2 FQDESV (reference sequence). This CDR3 comprises 15 residues. The V end lost 0 bases, the J end lost 4 bases, and 12 bases lay between the germline ends. For the CDR3, the DNA is TGTGCCAGCAGCTTAGCGCATGGCGTCCTAGAGACCCAGTACTTC. As protein: CASSLAHGVLETQYF.

This clone was seen once. The chain has TRBV5-6 and TRBJ2-4, with D possibly TRBD1 on 7 matching bases. This CDR3 is 16 amino acids long. Germline-derived CDR1 and CDR2 are SGHDT and YYEEEE. The V gene lost 0 bases and the J gene lost 4 bases, with 14 bases spanning the gap. The DNA for the CDR3 is TGTGCCAGCAGCTTGGCCGGCGGGACAGTAAAAAACATTCAGTACTTC. Encoded protein: CASSLAGGTVKNIQYF.

CDR3 DNA sequence: TGTGCCAGCAATGTCAGGGCCCAAGAGACCCAGTACTTC. Amino acids: CASNVRAQETQYF. V is TRBV7-2 and J is TRBJ2-5, with a weak D call TRBD1 (5 bases). The CDR3 length is 13 residues. V lost 7 bases, J lost 1 base, and 10 bases lay in between. Germline V CDR1 and CDR2: SGHTA, FQGNSA.

This rearrangement joins TRBV7-9 to TRBJ1-5; D uncertain. V lost 4 bases and J 7 bases, leaving 11 bases between the germline ends. This CDR3 has 13 amino acids. Germline V CDR1 and CDR2: SEHNR, FQNEAQ (reference sequence). Here the CDR3 DNA reads TGTGCCAGCAGCTCCGGGGATCGACAGCCCCAGCATTTT. This codes for CASSSGDRQPQHF.

This clone was seen a handful of times. V is TRBV2 and J is TRBJ1-5, with D possibly matching TRBD1 (5 bases). CDR1 is SNHLY and CDR2 is FYNNEI in the germline V gene. This CDR3 contains 14 residues. V lost 3 bases and J 5 bases, leaving 11 bases between the germline ends. The CDR3 DNA follows: TGTGCCAGCAGTGACACCACAGGCCATCAGCCCCAGCATTTT. It translates to CASSDTTGHQPQHF. Combining the CDR3 with reference TRBV2 and TRBJ1-5 gives the whole variable domain EPEVTQTPSHQVTQMGQEVILRCVPISNHLYFYWYRQILGQKVEFLVSFYNNEISEKSEIFDDQFSVERPDGSNFTLKIRSTKLEDSAMYFCASSDTTGHQPQHFGDGTRLSIL.

The V gene is TRBV9, the J gene TRBJ1-1; D gene uncertain. Looked up from germline, CDR1 is SGDLS and CDR2 is YYNGEE. Trimming cost V 3 bases and J 3 bases, with 9 bases left between them. This CDR3 spans 13 amino acids. In DNA, the CDR3 is TGTGCCAGCAGCGAGACACCTCACACTGAAGCTTTCTTT. Its translation: CASSETPHTEAFF.

This clone was seen more than once but under ten times. The chain uses TRBV6-5 and TRBJ1-1, with TRBD1 as a possible D gene (5 bases). The CDR3 has 15 amino acids. Looked up from germline, CDR1 is MNHEY and CDR2 is SVGAGI. Between the trimmed V and J ends, which lost 5 bases and 1 base, there was a span of 14 bases. CDR3 protein: CASSTWGGGNTEAFF. DNA for the CDR3: TGTGCCAGCAGTACTTGGGGCGGTGGGAACACTGAAGCTTTCTTT.

The CDR3: CSVEDVSGPTTYEQYF. CDR3 bases: TGCAGCGTTGAAGATGTGTCAGGGCCCACAACCTACGAGCAGTACTTC. This chain connects TRBV29-1 to TRBJ2-7, with D possibly being TRBD1 (5 bases). Germline CDR1 and CDR2: SQVTM and ANQGSEA. Trimming left V 0 bases short and J 2 bases short, with 17 bases between. The CDR3 is 16 residues long.

A single count supports this clone. The V call is TRBV29-1, the J call TRBJ2-3; 14 positions agree with TRBD2. The J segment lost 4 bases and the V segment lost 6 bases, leaving 12 bases of the junction unmatched. The CDR3 covers 17 residues. Per the germline V gene, CDR1 is SQVTM and CDR2 is ANQGSEA. The chain's CDR3 is CSVGLAGGSLGADTQYF. For the CDR3, the DNA is TGCAGCGTCGGACTAGCGGGGGGTTCCTTGGGTGCAGATACGCAGTATTTT.

This clone has a single count. The chain has TRBV5-1 and TRBJ2-3; perhaps TRBD2 as D (6 bases). The length of the CDR3 is 14 residues. Trimming pared 4 bases from V and 5 bases from J, leaving 14 bases between. The germline gives CDR1 SGHRS, CDR2 YFSETQ. CDR3 coding DNA: TGCGCCAGCAGCGACCCGTCCGGGGGAGATACGCAGTATTTT. Amino acid sequence: CASSDPSGGDTQYF.

The gene calls are TRBV4-1 and TRBJ1-2; D not certain. Trimming took 2 bases from V and 3 from J, leaving 13 bases between them. CDR3 length: 15 residues. The germline V gene has CDR1 MGHRA and CDR2 YSYEKL. The CDR3 loop reads CASSQLSRMDYGYTF. For the CDR3, the DNA is TGCGCCAGCAGCCAATTATCCCGGATGGACTATGGCTACACCTTC.

The genes are TRBV2 and TRBJ2-7, with TRBD2 as a possible D gene (7 bases). Trimming took 7 bases from V and 3 from J, leaving 19 bases between them. CDR1 is SNHLY and CDR2 is FYNNEI in the germline V gene. The CDR3 is 15 amino acids. CDR3 in DNA: TGTGCCAGCATCCCCGGGGGGCCCGCCCTCTACGAGCAGTACTTC. This sequence encodes CASIPGGPALYEQYF.

The CDR3 loop is CASSWGGRRTEAFF. Written as DNA, the CDR3 is TGTGCCAGCAGTTGGGGGGGGCGACGAACTGAAGCTTTCTTT. The chain has TRBV6-6 and TRBJ1-1; a possible D gene is TRBD1 (6 bases). The V end was cut by 4 bases, the J end by 5 bases, with 14 bases between. The CDR3 consists of 14 residues. Germline lookup yields CDR1 MNHNY and CDR2 SVGAGI (reference sequence).

The chain has TRBV28 and TRBJ2-5, with D unclear. The length of the CDR3 is 12 residues. With 3 bases removed from V and 6 bases from J, the gap between germline ends came to 8 bases. Germline lookup yields CDR1 MDHEN and CDR2 SYDVKM. CDR3 amino acids: CASSFGRQTQYF. The CDR3 DNA reads as TGTGCCAGCAGTTTTGGCAGACAGACCCAGTACTTC.

CDR3 amino acids: CASSRQGDQPQHF. The CDR3, as DNA: TGTGCCAGCAGTCGCCAGGGGGATCAGCCCCAGCATTTT. The gene calls are TRBV6-1 and TRBJ1-5, with 7 bases that match TRBD1. J was trimmed by 5 bases and V by 5 bases; bases with no gene match: 3. Germline V gene lookup returns CDR1 MNHNS and CDR2 SASEGT. This CDR3 has 13 amino acids.

The chain has TRBV11-2 and TRBJ2-5; D assignment may be TRBD1 or TRBD2 (6 bases each). The CDR3 covers 15 residues. V dropped 3 bases and J dropped 1 base, with 12 bases sitting between them. Looked up from germline, CDR1 is SGHAT and CDR2 is FQNNGV. CDR3 loop: CASSFAGGPQETQYF. CDR3 nucleotide sequence: TGTGCCAGCAGCTTCGCTGGGGGGCCCCAAGAGACCCAGTACTTC. Full variable domain (outside the CDR3, taken from reference TRBV11-2 and TRBJ2-5): EAGVAQSPRYKIIEKRQSVAFWCNPISGHATLYWYQQILGQGPKLLIQFQNNGVVDDSQLPKDRFSAERLKGVDSTLKIQPAKLEDSAVYLCASSFAGGPQETQYFGPGTRLLVL.